This TCR beta chain is from a study of beta chain features in type 1 diabetes. The CDR3 covers 17 residues. Looked up from germline, CDR1 is SGHDN and CDR2 is FVKESK. V was clipped by 1 base and J by 2 bases, with 17 bases between them. Expressed TCRB transcripts got sequenced, as all isolated RNA was reverse transcribed. Repertoires were generated with immunoSEQ multiplex PCR, while TCRdb's copy carries only in-frame clones and drops some. The table has 400,000 to 550,000 clones, approximately 10% seen once; the top ten hold approximately 0.05%. This TCR was recovered from a woman under 30 in good health. The chain couples TRBV14 to TRBJ1-2; D not resolved. What was sequenced was naive CD4+ T cells from blood. CDR3 sequence (DNA): TGTGCCAGCAGCCAAGGTCGGGGTCTATGGGGAAACTATGGCTACACCTTC. This gives the protein CASSQGRGLWGNYGYTF.